These T cell receptor beta chains were read from a single sample in a study of blood T cell repertoires in COVID-19. Only in-frame clones appear in the TCRdb table, and some are missing; sequencing was by immunoSEQ multiplex PCR. The sample lists approximately 280,000 clones, approximately 83% occurring once. The material sequenced was peripheral blood. The origin of the receptors is a woman aged 25 to 39 who had recovered from COVID-19. Each CDR3 is given with its conserved first and last residue. The order of the fields is V gene, J gene, D gene, clone size, CDR3 DNA, CDR3 protein. The D gene is left open where the match is weak. Not every row has a clone size; where given, it reads once, few, many or a size class.

>TRBV19|TRBJ1-5|.|.
TGTGCCAGTAGTATTTGGGAGGGTAGGGATCAGCCCCAGCATTTT
CASSIWEGRDQPQHF
>TRBV27|TRBJ1-5|.|.
TGTGCCAGCAGTAGCATAAATCAGCCCCAGCATTTT
CASSSINQPQHF
>TRBV5-6|TRBJ2-1|TRBD2|.
TGTGCCAGCAGTCTAGCGGGAAGCAGCTCCTACAATGAGCAGTTCTTC
CASSLAGSSSYNEQFF
>TRBV19|TRBJ1-3|TRBD1|few
TGTGCCAGTAGTCCGGACAGGGCGGGAAACACCATATATTTT
CASSPDRAGNTIYF
>TRBV5-5|TRBJ2-1|.|.
TGTGCCAGCAGCTATCGGGTCAATGAGCAGTTCTTC
CASSYRVNEQFF
>TRBV28|TRBJ1-5|.|once
TGTGCCAGCAGTTTAGAGGGTCTGAAAGCCCAGCATTTT
CASSLEGLKAQHF
>TRBV9|TRBJ1-4|TRBD1|.
TGTGCCAGCAGCCCCGGGGCGGACAGGGTGGGCGAAAAACTGTTTTTT
CASSPGADRVGEKLFF
>TRBV5-1|TRBJ2-3|.|.
TGCGCCAGCAGCGCGCAGGGAACAGATACGCAGTATTTT
CASSAQGTDTQYF
>TRBV20-1|TRBJ1-5|TRBD1|.
TGCAGTGCTTGTGCCGGGACAGGGAATCAGCCCCAGCATTTT
CSACAGTGNQPQHF
>TRBV2|TRBJ2-1|.|.
TGTGCCAGCAGTGGACATGCCGACAATGAGCAGTTCTTC
CASSGHADNEQFF
>TRBV13|TRBJ2-5|TRBD2|.
TGTGCCAGCAGCTTAGAGCCTAGCGGGATTAAAGAGACCCAGTACTTC
CASSLEPSGIKETQYF
>TRBV28|TRBJ2-7|TRBD1|.
TGTGCCAGCAGTACCCGGACAGGGGGCCTGGGCGAGCAGTACTTC
CASSTRTGGLGEQYF
>TRBV27|TRBJ2-1|.|.
TGTGCCAGCAGTTTATCTTCAGGGCGTGAGCAGTTCTTC
CASSLSSGREQFF
>TRBV5-1|TRBJ2-5|.|.
TGCGCCAGCAGCTTGGCCGAGGGGGAGGGTAGAGAGACCCAGTACTTC
CASSLAEGEGRETQYF
>TRBV27|TRBJ2-1|.|.
TGTGCCAGCAGTTTTTGGGGCGGGGTGGGGAATGAGCAGTTCTTC
CASSFWGGVGNEQFF
>TRBV5-1|TRBJ2-3|.|.
TGCGCCAGCAGCTGGGACATTACTTCAGCGGATACGCAGTATTTT
CASSWDITSADTQYF
>TRBV28|TRBJ2-7|.|.
TGTGCCAGCACCGGGGACATTGGACGGCCCTACGAGCAGTACTTC
CASTGDIGRPYEQYF
>TRBV29-1|TRBJ2-7|.|.
TGCAGCGCCGAGGGGACTGGGTCCTACGAGCAGTACTTC
CSAEGTGSYEQYF
>TRBV9|TRBJ2-3|.|.
TGTGCCAGCACCTTGCGGGCTAGCGGCACAGATACGCAGTATTTT
CASTLRASGTDTQYF
>TRBV29-1|TRBJ1-2|.|.
TGCAGCGTTGATGGCAGGGAAGGCGCTGGCTACACCTTC
CSVDGREGAGYTF
>TRBV5-5|TRBJ2-7|.|.
TGTGCCAGCAGCTTGGCTCCCTACGAGCAGTACTTC
CASSLAPYEQYF
>TRBV6-6|TRBJ2-1|TRBD1|.
TGTGCCAGCAGTTATTGGGACAGGGCCAACAATGAGCAGTTCTTC
CASSYWDRANNEQFF
>TRBV5-4|TRBJ2-3|TRBD1|.
TGTGCCAGCAGGGGACAGGGGGTCACAGATACGCAGTATTTT
CASRGQGVTDTQYF
>TRBV4-2|TRBJ1-2|TRBD1|.
TGTGCCAGCAGCCAACCCCTACAGGGGGCGGAAGGCTACACCTTC
CASSQPLQGAEGYTF
>TRBV7-6|TRBJ2-3|TRBD2|.
TGTGCCAGCAGCTCTCGACTAGCGGGAGCTTCAGATACGCAGTATTTT
CASSSRLAGASDTQYF
>TRBV11-3|TRBJ1-1|.|.
TGTGCCAGCAGCTTAGAACAGAACACTGAAGCTTTCTTT
CASSLEQNTEAFF